The 28 T cell receptor beta chains given below trace back to one sample, sequenced in a study of somatic mutations in cytotoxic T cells in rheumatoid arthritis. Sequenced by immunoSEQ multiplex PCR; TCRdb stores in-frame clones only, minus some. The table shows 12,000 or so clones, with 74% occurring only once. Input material: CD8+ T cells sorted from blood. These receptors came from a woman aged 40 to 49 in good health.

The J gene is TRBJ1-4, the V gene TRBV6-5; D not resolved. Germline values: CDR1 MNHEY, CDR2 SVGAGI. The CDR3 covers 16 residues. V gave up 4 bases and J gave up 7 bases, with 19 bases separating them. CDR3 DNA: TGTGCCAGCAGTTCTTTTACGTCCTCGGAAGGTGAAAAACTGTTTTTT. Protein sequence: CASSSFTSSEGEKLFF.

The chain couples TRBV19 to TRBJ2-5, with D possibly TRBD1 on 6 matching bases. Trimming left V 5 bases short and J 3 bases short, with 19 bases between. Germline CDR1 is LNHDA and CDR2 is SQIVND (reference sequence). This CDR3 region has 16 residues. The CDR3 here is CASSLWTEGHEETQYF. The CDR3 nucleotides read TGTGCCAGTAGTTTATGGACAGAGGGTCATGAAGAGACCCAGTACTTC.

This rearrangement joins TRBV11-2 to TRBJ2-5, with 8 bases lining up with TRBD1. Germline CDR1 is SGHAT and CDR2 is FQNNGV. This CDR3 is built from 16 residues. Trimming at V came to 1 base and at J to 5 bases, leaving 9 bases not matched to a gene. This chain's CDR3 is CASSLVGQGRVETQYF. In DNA, the CDR3 is TGTGCCAGCAGCTTAGTCGGACAGGGACGAGTGGAGACCCAGTACTTC.

The CDR3 spells CASSKYLTYEQYV. The CDR3, as DNA: TGTGCCAGCAGCAAATATCTCACCTACGAGCAGTACGTC. This sequence joins TRBV21-1 and TRBJ2-7. TRBV21-1 is a pseudogene segment. CDR3 length equals 13 residues.

This clone has just one count. The chain uses TRBV28 and TRBJ1-5; TRBD1 might be the D (5 bases). CDR1 is MDHEN, CDR2 SYDVKM, per germline. CDR3 length: 11 residues. V shed 9 bases and J shed 9 bases, with 12 bases lying between them. For the CDR3, the DNA is TGTGCCAGTTTTCAGGGTGGGCCCCAGCATTTT. Its translation is CASFQGGPQHF.

V usage is TRBV4-2 and J usage is TRBJ2-1; the D gene could be TRBD1 or TRBD2 (5 bases each). Trimming stripped 4 bases from V and 1 base from J, with 11 bases between. The CDR3 covers 15 residues. The germline CDR1 and CDR2 sequences are LGHNA and YNFKEQ. CDR3 loop: CASSLGTDSYNEQFF. In nucleotides, the CDR3 is TGTGCCAGCAGCCTAGGGACGGATTCCTACAATGAGCAGTTCTTC.

The chain is built from TRBV27 and TRBJ1-6, with TRBD1 matching over 10 bases. The CDR3 extends over 15 amino acids. The germline V gene encodes CDR1 MNHEY and CDR2 SMNVEV (reference sequence). J lost 4 bases, V lost 7 bases, and 4 bases had no gene match. CDR3 sequence reads: CASNPGQGYNSPLHF. CDR3 bases: TGTGCCAGCAATCCGGGACAGGGGTATAATTCACCCCTCCACTTT.

The CDR3 spells CATAPDLGGTEAFF. The CDR3 DNA reads as TGTGCCACCGCTCCGGACCTGGGCGGCACTGAAGCTTTCTTT. This chain links TRBV15 with TRBJ1-1, with D uncertain. V was trimmed by 8 bases and J by 4 bases, leaving 17 bases between them. This CDR3 has 14 residues. Looked up from germline, CDR1 is LNHNV and CDR2 is YYDKDF (reference sequence).

The chain links TRBV7-9 to TRBJ2-2, with TRBD2 matching over 14 bases. Germline CDR1 reads SEHNR; CDR2 reads FQNEAQ (reference sequence). With V trimmed by 4 bases and J by 3 bases, 4 bases remained unmatched. The CDR3 length is 17 residues. The CDR3 DNA is TGTGCCAGCAGCTCAGGACTAGCGGGAGGATACACCGGGGAGCTGTTTTTT. The encoded protein is CASSSGLAGGYTGELFF.

This clone has just a few counts. The genes are TRBV7-8 and TRBJ1-1; D gene unclear. The CDR3 runs 17 residues. V was shortened by 1 base and J by 5 bases, with 20 bases between the two germline ends. CDR1 and CDR2 (germline): SGHVS, FQNEAQ. CDR3 sequence reads: CASSLGTLDLTGTEAFF. CDR3 DNA: TGTGCCAGCAGCTTAGGGACCTTGGACCTAACGGGAACTGAAGCTTTCTTT.

The chain is built from TRBV9 and TRBJ1-1; the D gene is possibly TRBD1 (6 bases). The CDR3 has 12 amino acids. The V end lost 4 bases, the J end lost 5 bases, and 9 bases lay between the germline ends. Per the germline V gene, CDR1 is SGDLS and CDR2 is YYNGEE. CDR3 nucleotide sequence: TGTGCCAGCAGCCCTAGGGGGACTGAAGCTTTCTTT. It translates to CASSPRGTEAFF. Looking up the rest from reference TRBV9 and TRBJ1-1 gives the full variable domain: DSGVTQTPKHLITATGQRVTLRCSPRSGDLSVYWYQQSLDQGLQFLIQYYNGEERAKGNILERFSAQQFPDLHSELNLSSLELGDSALYFCASSPRGTEAFFGQGTRLTVV.

The table lists this clone with a few counts. The chain joins TRBV7-2 to TRBJ2-5; 11 positions match TRBD1. The J call could be wrong; TRBJ2-7 is a better fit for the DNA end. The CDR3 sequence is 16 residues long. The V gene's germline CDR1 is SGHTA and CDR2 FQGNSA. The CDR3 here is CASSLVFGQGAYEQYF. The CDR3 DNA reads as TGTGCCAGCAGCCTGGTGTTTGGACAGGGGGCGTACGAGCAGTACTTC.

A single count supports this clone. This chain links TRBV4-3 with TRBJ2-7, with TRBD2 identical over 8 bases. With 0 bases clipped from V and 6 bases from J, the junction kept 7 bases outside the gene matches. CDR3 length: 15 amino acids. Germline V gene sequence: CDR1 LGHNA, CDR2 YSLEER. The CDR3 DNA reads as TGCGCCAGCAGCCAAGATGTAGAGCGGGAGCGCGAGCAGTACTTC. Its translation: CASSQDVEREREQYF.

This chain joins TRBV28 and TRBJ2-5, with 13 nucleotides matching TRBD2. After removal of 4 bases from V and 5 bases from J, the junction contained 13 bases not matched to a gene. The CDR3 length is 18 residues. Germline V gene data show CDR1 as MDHEN and CDR2 as SYDVKM. The CDR3 loop is CASSSPGLAGPGGETQYF. The CDR3 DNA follows: TGTGCCAGCAGTTCCCCGGGACTAGCGGGACCGGGGGGGGAGACCCAGTACTTC.

The rearrangement uses TRBV15 and TRBJ1-2; D may be TRBD1 (6 bases). Germline V gene sequence: CDR1 LNHNV, CDR2 YYDKDF (reference sequence). The CDR3 totals 14 residues. Trimming took 0 bases from V and 4 from J, leaving 9 bases between them. The CDR3 spells CATSRDLGGYGYTF. The CDR3 DNA follows: TGTGCCACCAGCAGAGATCTAGGGGGCTATGGCTACACCTTC.

The chain recombines TRBV2 with TRBJ2-3; TRBD2 matches 7 bases. J was trimmed by 2 bases and V by 6 bases; bases with no gene match: 5. The CDR3 contains 14 residues. CDR1 and CDR2 (germline): SNHLY, FYNNEI. CDR3 in amino acids: CASRERGYTDTQYF. In nucleotides, the CDR3 is TGTGCCAGCAGAGAGCGGGGCTACACAGATACGCAGTATTTT.

This chain uses TRBV6-5 with TRBJ2-1; D ambiguous. Trimming stripped 6 bases from V and 4 bases from J, with 16 bases between. The CDR3 length is 15 residues. Germline lookup yields CDR1 MNHEY and CDR2 SVGAGI. The CDR3 coding sequence is TGTGCCAGCAGCCCAACGATGGACCTTTACAATGAGCAGTTCTTC. Protein product: CASSPTMDLYNEQFF.

This clone has more than one count but fewer than ten. The V call is TRBV6-5, the J call TRBJ1-5; 9 bases are shared with TRBD1. The CDR3 contains 15 residues. Germline lookup yields CDR1 MNHEY and CDR2 SVGAGI. V shed 6 bases, J shed 3 bases, and the junction held 6 bases outside the gene matches. CDR3 protein: CASSLGQGPNQPQHF. CDR3 sequence (DNA): TGTGCCAGCAGCCTGGGACAGGGCCCCAATCAGCCCCAGCATTTT.

The V call is TRBV29-1, the J call TRBJ2-3; D not resolved. The V and J ends lost 4 bases and 2 bases respectively, with 7 bases between them. The CDR3 covers 12 residues. The germline V gene encodes CDR1 SQVTM and CDR2 ANQGSEA. CDR3 sequence (DNA): TGCAGCGTTGGGGGTTACACAGATACGCAGTATTTT. Residues: CSVGGYTDTQYF.

The gene calls are TRBV10-3 and TRBJ1-1; 7 bases align to TRBD1. Germline values: CDR1 ENHRY, CDR2 SYGVKD. Trimming at V came to 10 bases and at J to 0 bases, leaving 5 bases not matched to a gene. This CDR3 comprises 13 residues. CDR3 protein: CATRGGLNTEAFF. CDR3 DNA: TGTGCCACTCGAGGGGGCCTGAACACTGAAGCTTTCTTT.

Here the CDR3 DNA reads TGTGCCAGCAGCCTCACACCCGGGGACCACGATGGCTACACCTTC. Protein sequence: CASSLTPGDHDGYTF. The rearrangement uses TRBV7-9 and TRBJ1-2; D possibly corresponds to TRBD1 (5 bases). V shed 5 bases and J shed 6 bases, with 19 bases lying between them. The CDR3 has 15 residues. CDR1 and CDR2 from the germline V gene are SEHNR and FQNEAQ (reference sequence).

This chain uses TRBV25-1 with TRBJ2-5; D remains ambiguous. The J call could be wrong; TRBJ2-7 is a better fit for the DNA end. The CDR3 has 13 amino acids. Germline CDR1 and CDR2: MGHDK and SYGVNS. The CDR3 protein is CASSASSSYEQYF. CDR3 nucleotides: TGTGCCAGCAGTGCCTCTAGTTCCTACGAGCAGTACTTC.

V is TRBV28 and J is TRBJ1-1, with 9 bases fitting TRBD1. The CDR3 is made up of 15 amino acids. Per germline, CDR1 MDHEN and CDR2 SYDVKM. Trimming at V came to 3 bases and at J to 1 base, leaving 3 bases not matched to a gene. This CDR3 is CASSLGQGENTEAFF. DNA of the CDR3: TGTGCCAGCAGTTTGGGACAGGGAGAGAACACTGAAGCTTTCTTT.

This chain links TRBV5-5 with TRBJ1-2; D is ambiguous. The CDR3 runs to 16 residues. CDR1 and CDR2 from the germline V gene are SGHKS and YYEKEE (reference sequence). Trimming removed 0 bases from V and 4 bases from J, with 16 bases in between. CDR3 in amino acids: CASSLGRSGRPYGYTF. CDR3 in DNA: TGTGCCAGCAGCTTGGGGCGTTCCGGCAGGCCCTATGGCTACACCTTC.

This clone was picked up one time. This chain uses TRBV6-1 with TRBJ2-7; TRBD1 might be the D (8 bases). V was trimmed by 2 bases and J by 2 bases, leaving 16 bases between them. Germline CDR1 and CDR2: MNHNS and SASEGT. CDR3 length: 16 amino acids. The CDR3 DNA follows: TGTGCCAGCAGTGAAATGGGGAGGGACAGGCCCTACGAGCAGTACGTC. Its translation is CASSEMGRDRPYEQYV.

J is TRBJ2-1 and V is TRBV10-2; 13 bases match TRBD2. The CDR3 contains 15 residues. Germline V gene data show CDR1 as WSHSY and CDR2 as SAAADI. The J segment lost 7 bases and the V segment lost 8 bases, leaving 8 bases of the junction unmatched. CDR3 protein: CASGLTSGGANEQFF. DNA of the CDR3: TGCGCCAGCGGACTCACTAGCGGGGGGGCGAATGAGCAGTTCTTC.

This rearrangement joins TRBV29-1 to TRBJ2-1; TRBD2 aligns across 7 bases. Germline values: CDR1 SQVTM, CDR2 ANQGSEA. The CDR3 is 14 amino acids. V shed 3 bases, J shed 4 bases, and the junction held 6 bases outside the gene matches. CDR3 sequence (DNA): TGCAGCGTTGAGTTAGCGGGTCGATACAATGAGCAGTTCTTC. This sequence encodes CSVELAGRYNEQFF.

V is TRBV7-9 and J is TRBJ2-1; maybe TRBD2 (6 bases). Trimming stripped 6 bases from V and 0 bases from J, with 15 bases between. The germline V gene encodes CDR1 SEHNR and CDR2 FQNEAQ (reference sequence). CDR3 length equals 16 residues. CDR3 sequence (DNA): TGTGCCAGCAGTCAAACCGGGACTCACTCCTACAATGAGCAGTTCTTC. It encodes CASSQTGTHSYNEQFF.